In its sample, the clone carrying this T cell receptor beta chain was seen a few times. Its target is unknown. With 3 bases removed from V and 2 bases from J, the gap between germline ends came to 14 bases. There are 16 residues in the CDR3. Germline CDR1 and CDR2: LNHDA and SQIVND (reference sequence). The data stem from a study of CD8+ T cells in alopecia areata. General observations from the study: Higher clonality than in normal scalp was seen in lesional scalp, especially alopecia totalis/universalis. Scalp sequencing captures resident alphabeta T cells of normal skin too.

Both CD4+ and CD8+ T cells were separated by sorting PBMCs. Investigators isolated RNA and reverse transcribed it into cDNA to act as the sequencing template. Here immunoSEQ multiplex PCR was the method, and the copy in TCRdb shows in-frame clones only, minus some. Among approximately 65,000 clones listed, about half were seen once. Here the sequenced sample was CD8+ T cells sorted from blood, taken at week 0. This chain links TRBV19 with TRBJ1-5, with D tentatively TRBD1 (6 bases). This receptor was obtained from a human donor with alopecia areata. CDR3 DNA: TGTGCCAGTAGTATTCAGGGGCTGGACGGCAATCAGCCCCAGCATTTT. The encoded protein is CASSIQGLDGNQPQHF.